The entry below describes one TCR beta chain. These data are taken from a study of blood T cell repertoires in COVID-19. For the study at large: The United States, Italy and Spain were the sources of the acute and convalescent COVID-19 samples. Sample material is recorded as cDNA or gDNA derived from T cells, B-cell-depleted T cells, or PBMCs.

Per the original methods: For nucleated cells, counts were estimated from reference gene primer amplification. Profiling relied on immunoSEQ multiplex PCR, and the TCRdb table lists in-frame clones only, not all of them. Clone size and the V and J calls come from that table; the DNA yielded D and trimming. The table lists over 200,000 clones, approximately 84% of them singletons. In germline, CDR1 is SGHDT, CDR2 YYEEEE. This CDR3 is built from 15 residues. J was trimmed by 2 bases and V by 6 bases; bases with no gene match: 8. Source material: peripheral blood. The receptor comes from a woman aged 45-65 years with active or convalescent COVID-19. This chain joins TRBV5-6 and TRBJ1-5; TRBD1 matches 7 bases. The CDR3 sequence is CASTMYRGGNQPQHF. The CDR3, as DNA: TGTGCCAGCACCATGTACAGGGGTGGCAATCAGCCCCAGCATTTT.